This passage covers 29 T cell receptor beta chains from one sample sequenced in a study of cytotoxic CD8 clonotypes in ibrutinib-treated CLL. The method was immunoSEQ multiplex PCR; TCRdb's version includes in-frame clones alone and lacks a portion of them. The sample lists roughly 150,000 clones; under 90% were seen once. Sample: PBMCs, taken after 24 months of ibrutinib treatment. The receptors were gathered from a human donor with chronic lymphocytic leukemia.

CDR3 in amino acids: CASSLVGGSANYGYTF. The CDR3, as DNA: TGTGCCAGCAGCCTGGTCGGAGGGAGCGCCAACTATGGCTACACCTTC. This chain connects TRBV5-6 to TRBJ1-2; no firm D call. The germline V and J ends were trimmed by 4 bases and 2 bases, with 18 bases remaining between them. The CDR3 spans 16 residues. Germline-derived CDR1 and CDR2 are SGHDT and YYEEEE.

This clone has a handful of counts. The V and J genes are TRBV9 and TRBJ1-1; no reliable D call. The CDR3 runs 11 residues. Trimming shortened V by 3 bases and J by 4 bases, and 4 bases separated the two germline ends. Looked up from germline, CDR1 is SGDLS and CDR2 is YYNGEE. The CDR3 loop reads CASSGGTEAFF. CDR3 coding DNA: TGTGCCAGCAGCGGAGGCACTGAAGCTTTCTTT.

This clone was seen only a few times. The rearrangement uses TRBV19 and TRBJ2-1; 12 bases map to TRBD2. V gave up 7 bases and J gave up 9 bases; unmatched junction bases: 10. This CDR3 comprises 15 residues. Looked up from germline, CDR1 is LNHDA and CDR2 is SQIVND (reference sequence). The CDR3 protein is CASNGRLAGVGEQFF. In nucleotides, the CDR3 is TGTGCCAGTAACGGCAGACTAGCGGGAGTAGGTGAGCAGTTCTTC.

The CDR3 region has the DNA TGTGCCAGCAGCGGTGACAGGGCTGTAGCTAATGAAAAACTGTTTTTT. Protein: CASSGDRAVANEKLFF. J is TRBJ1-4 and V is TRBV9; 7 nucleotides align to TRBD1. This CDR3 has 16 amino acids. The germline V gene has CDR1 SGDLS and CDR2 YYNGEE. The V gene end was trimmed by 3 bases and the J gene end by 3 bases; junction bases not matched to a gene: 8. Full variable domain (outside the CDR3, taken from reference TRBV9 and TRBJ1-4): DSGVTQTPKHLITATGQRVTLRCSPRSGDLSVYWYQQSLDQGLQFLIQYYNGEERAKGNILERFSAQQFPDLHSELNLSSLELGDSALYFCASSGDRAVANEKLFFGSGTQLSVL.

The chain recombines TRBV28 with TRBJ2-7; 7 bases align to TRBD2. This CDR3 is 14 amino acids long. Germline CDR1 reads MDHEN; CDR2 reads SYDVKM. The V gene end was trimmed by 6 bases and the J gene end by 4 bases; junction bases not matched to a gene: 9. CDR3 coding DNA: TGTGCCAGCAGGGTCGGGACTATCCGGTACGAGCAGTACTTC. Translating it yields CASRVGTIRYEQYF. The variable domain in full, with the rest retrieved from reference TRBV28 and TRBJ2-7, is DVKVTQSSRYLVKRTGEKVFLECVQDMDHENMFWYRQDPGLGLRLIYFSYDVKMKEKGDIPEGYSVSREKKERFSLILESASTNQTSMYLCASRVGTIRYEQYFGPGTRLTVT.

This chain connects TRBV29-1 to TRBJ1-1; 8 positions agree with TRBD1. With V trimmed by 5 bases and J by 7 bases, 6 bases remained unmatched. The CDR3 spans 12 residues. Germline-derived CDR1 and CDR2 are SQVTM and ANQGSEA. CDR3 residues: CSVSQGAVEAFF. For the CDR3, the DNA is TGCAGCGTTAGCCAGGGGGCCGTTGAAGCTTTCTTT.

The gene calls are TRBV10-3 and TRBJ2-7, with 8 bases that match TRBD1. Germline CDR1 ENHRY, CDR2 SYGVKD. The CDR3 has 16 amino acids. V was clipped by 6 bases and J by 5 bases; unmatched bases: 15. The CDR3 sequence is CAISQRPRQGIHEQYF. The CDR3 nucleotides are TGTGCCATCAGCCAACGCCCTAGACAGGGGATCCACGAGCAGTACTTC.

The V call is TRBV7-3, the J call TRBJ2-7; 9 bases are a match to TRBD1. The CDR3 contains 15 residues. Germline V gene data show CDR1 as SGHTA and CDR2 as FQGTGA. V shed 5 bases, J shed 6 bases, and the junction held 11 bases outside the gene matches. Here the CDR3 reads CASSEGGTGSIEQYF. The CDR3 region has the DNA TGTGCCAGCAGCGAAGGAGGGACAGGGTCGATCGAGCAGTACTTC. The variable domain in full, with the rest retrieved from reference TRBV7-3 and TRBJ2-7, is GAGVSQTPSNKVTEKGKYVELRCDPISGHTALYWYRQSLGQGPEFLIYFQGTGAADDSGLPNDRFFAVRPEGSVSTLKIQRTERGDSAVYLCASSEGGTGSIEQYFGPGTRLTVT.

This chain joins TRBV6-6 and TRBJ2-7; 7 positions match TRBD1. The germline gives CDR1 MNHNY, CDR2 SVGAGI (reference sequence). This CDR3 has 12 amino acids. The V segment lost 6 bases and the J segment 6 bases; nucleotides outside the gene matches: 5. The CDR3 coding sequence is TGTGCCAGCAGCCCTGGACAGGTCGAGCAGTACTTC. This sequence encodes CASSPGQVEQYF.

This chain connects TRBV15 to TRBJ2-7, with D tentatively TRBD2 (6 bases). Trimming pared 0 bases from V and 3 bases from J, leaving 12 bases between. Germline V CDR1 and CDR2: LNHNV, YYDKDF (reference sequence). CDR3 length: 15 residues. The CDR3 bases are TGTGCCACCAGCAGAGACCTGGTCGGGGGCTACGAGCAGTACTTC. Encoded protein: CATSRDLVGGYEQYF. Combining the CDR3 with reference TRBV15 and TRBJ2-7 gives the whole variable domain DAMVIQNPRYQVTQFGKPVTLSCSQTLNHNVMYWYQQKSSQAPKLLFHYYDKDFNNEADTPDNFQSRRPNTSFCFLDIRSPGLGDTAMYLCATSRDLVGGYEQYFGPGTRLTVT.

CDR3 sequence: CASSLPGSSTYEQYF. In nucleotides, the CDR3 is TGTGCCAGCAGCTTACCAGGGAGTTCAACCTACGAGCAGTACTTC. The chain links TRBV28 to TRBJ2-7; either TRBD1 or TRBD2 may supply D (5 bases each). V gave up 6 bases and J gave up 2 bases, with 17 bases separating them. The CDR3 has 15 amino acids. Germline V gene sequence: CDR1 MDHEN, CDR2 SYDVKM.

The gene calls are TRBV5-1 and TRBJ2-1, with TRBD1 identical over 7 bases. CDR1 and CDR2 from the germline V gene are SGHRS and YFSETQ. This CDR3 has 18 residues. The junction had 17 bases not matched to a gene; V was cut back by 0 bases and J by 8 bases. The CDR3 here is CASSLGLVGWTGRDEQFF. CDR3 bases: TGCGCCAGCAGCTTGGGCTTGGTAGGCTGGACAGGACGGGATGAGCAGTTCTTC.

V usage is TRBV7-6 and J usage is TRBJ2-6; the match to TRBD1 covers 8 bases. Germline V lookup: CDR1 SGHVS, CDR2 FNYEAQ. The CDR3 is made up of 18 amino acids. V lost 0 bases and J lost 0; bases outside the gene matches: 4. The CDR3 DNA reads TGTGCCAGCAGCTTAGCCGGACAGGGAGGCTCTGGGGCCAACGTCCTGACTTTC. It yields the protein CASSLAGQGGSGANVLTF.

This rearrangement joins TRBV30 to TRBJ1-5; D call uncertain. The CDR3 length is 14 residues. Looked up from germline, CDR1 is GTSNPN and CDR2 is SVGIG (reference sequence). The V end lost 0 bases, the J end lost 4 bases, and 10 bases lay between the germline ends. The CDR3 DNA sequence: TGTGCCTGGAGTGTACCCTTGGGAAATCAGCCCCAGCATTTT. Its protein is CAWSVPLGNQPQHF.

V is TRBV19 and J is TRBJ1-2; D is ambiguous. CDR3 size: 15 residues. Trimming removed 7 bases at V and 1 base at J, with 16 bases between. Per the germline V gene, CDR1 is LNHDA and CDR2 is SQIVND (reference sequence). The CDR3 spells CASITDGSYNYGYTF. Written as DNA, the CDR3 is TGTGCCAGTATTACAGACGGGAGTTATAACTATGGCTACACCTTC.

This chain links TRBV7-2 with TRBJ2-1, with D possibly being TRBD1 or TRBD2 (5 bases each). The CDR3 runs 15 residues. Trimming removed 1 base from V and 5 bases from J, with 12 bases in between. Per germline, CDR1 SGHTA and CDR2 FQGNSA. Here the CDR3 DNA reads TGTGCCAGCAGCTTAGGGCCCGGGGCAGACAATGAGCAGTTCTTC. Translation gives CASSLGPGADNEQFF. Together with reference TRBV7-2 and TRBJ2-1, the CDR3 gives the full variable domain: GAGVSQSPSNKVTEKGKDVELRCDPISGHTALYWYRQSLGQGLEFLIYFQGNSAPDKSGLPSDRFSAERTGGSVSTLTIQRTQQEDSAVYLCASSLGPGADNEQFFGPGTRLTVL.

The genes are TRBV25-1 and TRBJ1-1; 7 bases match TRBD1. Trimming took 4 bases from V and 5 from J; bases not matched to a gene: 4. Germline V gives CDR1 MGHDK, CDR2 SYGVNS. The CDR3 has 13 amino acids. CDR3: CASSGQGWTEAFF. Written as DNA, the CDR3 is TGTGCCAGCAGTGGACAGGGATGGACTGAAGCTTTCTTT.

The rearrangement uses TRBV9 and TRBJ2-1; D gene ambiguous. The CDR3 length is 17 residues. CDR1 and CDR2 from the germline V gene are SGDLS and YYNGEE. V lost 0 bases and J lost 0, with 13 bases in between. The CDR3 coding sequence is TGTGCCAGCAGCGTAGAGGTTCGACCTAGCTCCTACAATGAGCAGTTCTTC. Translation gives CASSVEVRPSSYNEQFF.

This clone was counted once. This chain uses TRBV19 with TRBJ1-2, with TRBD1 matching over 9 bases. This CDR3 is 13 amino acids long. Per the germline V gene, CDR1 is LNHDA and CDR2 is SQIVND (reference sequence). J was trimmed by 8 bases and V by 5 bases; bases with no gene match: 6. This chain's CDR3 is CASSSDRGYGYTF. For the CDR3, the DNA is TGTGCCAGTAGTTCCGACAGGGGGTACGGCTACACCTTC.

This chain connects TRBV27 to TRBJ2-1; 9 nucleotides agree with TRBD2. V gave up 5 bases and J gave up 3 bases; unmatched junction bases: 8. Germline V gene data show CDR1 as MNHEY and CDR2 as SMNVEV (reference sequence). The CDR3 consists of 16 residues. CDR3 DNA sequence: TGTGCCAGCAGTGGGCCACTAGCGGGTAGCTACAATGAGCAGTTCTTC. Its translation is CASSGPLAGSYNEQFF.

This clone appeared a single time. The DNA of the CDR3 is TGTGCCAGCAGTTTAGGCGTTGGGAAACAGGGGCCACATCAGCCCCAGCATTTT. This codes for CASSLGVGKQGPHQPQHF. This sequence joins TRBV28 and TRBJ1-5; 7 bases line up with TRBD1. The germline CDR1 and CDR2 sequences are MDHEN and SYDVKM. CDR3 size: 18 residues. The ends lost 2 bases at V and 5 bases at J; junction bases unmatched: 15.

In its sample, this clone was seen a few times. The V gene is TRBV30, the J gene TRBJ1-5; TRBD1 might be the D (6 bases). The CDR3 is made up of 13 amino acids. V was pared by 2 bases and J by 6 bases, with 11 bases between. CDR1 and CDR2 (germline): GTSNPN, SVGIG (reference sequence). The CDR3 loop is CAWSRQATQPQHF. The CDR3 nucleotides read TGTGCCTGGAGTAGACAGGCCACTCAGCCCCAGCATTTT.

The J gene is TRBJ2-1, the V gene TRBV5-1; a weak D match, TRBD1 (6 bases). Germline V gene lookup returns CDR1 SGHRS and CDR2 YFSETQ. This CDR3 is built from 15 residues. Trimming took off 3 bases at V and 8 bases at J, with 18 bases between the two ends. The CDR3 reads CASSWGTSRVHEQFF. DNA of the CDR3: TGCGCCAGCAGCTGGGGGACAAGCAGGGTTCATGAGCAGTTCTTC. Looking up the rest from reference TRBV5-1 and TRBJ2-1 gives the full variable domain: KAGVTQTPRYLIKTRGQQVTLSCSPISGHRSVSWYQQTPGQGLQFLFEYFSETQRNKGNFPGRFSGRQFSNSRSEMNVSTLELGDSALYLCASSWGTSRVHEQFFGPGTRLTVL.

The chain combines TRBV6-1 with TRBJ1-1; unclear D gene. In germline, CDR1 is MNHNS, CDR2 SASEGT. V was shortened by 5 bases and J by 1 base, with 11 bases between the two germline ends. The CDR3 sequence is 14 residues long. CDR3 sequence reads: CASSLTAGNTEAFF. As DNA, the CDR3 is TGTGCCAGCAGTCTTACGGCAGGGAACACTGAAGCTTTCTTT.

This rearrangement joins TRBV2 to TRBJ2-3, with D possibly being TRBD2 (7 bases). Trimming cost V 6 bases and J 6 bases, with 22 bases left between them. In germline, CDR1 is SNHLY, CDR2 FYNNEI. This CDR3 contains 16 residues. The CDR3 region is CASRILAGAPADTQYF. CDR3 nucleotides: TGTGCCAGCAGGATTCTGGCGGGGGCCCCGGCGGATACGCAGTATTTT.

The rearrangement links TRBV7-5 to TRBJ1-5; TRBD1, the table's D call, was not compared with the DNA. TRBV7-5 is a listed pseudogene. The CDR3 consists of 19 residues. CDR3 in amino acids: CVRSFGAASCLSNNQPQHF. The CDR3 bases are TGTGTCAGAAGCTTTGGGGCAGCCAGTTGTCTTTCCAACAATCAGCCCCAGCATTTT.

The chain carries TRBV6-6 and TRBJ1-5; D might be TRBD1 (6 bases). The V gene's germline CDR1 is MNHNY and CDR2 SVGAGI (reference sequence). Trimming shortened V by 5 bases and J by 5 bases, and 16 bases separated the two germline ends. The CDR3 is 15 amino acids. The CDR3 sequence is CASSNPRGGDQPQHF. Written as DNA, the CDR3 is TGTGCCAGCAGTAACCCAAGGGGGGGCGATCAGCCCCAGCATTTT.

CDR3 DNA: TGTGCCAGCAGCTCTAGCGGGGTTCCCTCCTACGAGCAGTACTTC. Its translation is CASSSSGVPSYEQYF. V usage is TRBV11-2 and J usage is TRBJ2-7, with 9 bases lining up with TRBD2. Trimming at V came to 4 bases and at J to 0 bases, leaving 4 bases not matched to a gene. The germline V gene encodes CDR1 SGHAT and CDR2 FQNNGV. The CDR3 has 15 residues.

This rearrangement joins TRBV10-3 to TRBJ1-1; D gene ambiguous. The CDR3 is made up of 13 amino acids. CDR1 is ENHRY, CDR2 SYGVKD, per germline. V was cut by 2 bases and J by 4 bases, with 8 bases left in between. CDR3 nucleotides: TGTGCCATCAGTGAGAACCAAGGCACTGAAGCTTTCTTT. Its translation: CAISENQGTEAFF.